Listed below are T cell receptor beta chains from one sample, sequenced in a study of cytotoxic CD8 clonotypes in ibrutinib-treated CLL. TCRdb's copy holds only in-frame clones and misses some; the assay was immunoSEQ multiplex PCR. This table has 50,000 or so clones, approximately 82% appearing once. Sequences were derived from PBMCs, sampled after 24 months of ibrutinib treatment. The source of these receptors is a human donor with chronic lymphocytic leukemia. CDR3s include the opening cysteine and the closing phenylalanine or tryptophan. The order of the fields is V gene, clone size, J gene, D gene, CDR3 DNA, CDR3 protein. A D gene is named only where the DNA matches it firmly. Clone size is stated in some rows and not others, as once, few, many or a class when expanded.

v_gene: TRBV5-4
abundance: -
j_gene: TRBJ2-5
d_gene: TRBD2
CDR3nt: TGTGCCAGCAGCCAGGAAGCGGGAGGCCCGCGGGGGACCCAGTACTTC
CDR3aa: CASSQEAGGPRGTQYF

v_gene: TRBV9
abundance: -
j_gene: TRBJ1-2
d_gene: -
CDR3nt: TGTGCCAGCAGCGTAGTACAGGAGGGTGCCTATGGCTACACCTTC
CDR3aa: CASSVVQEGAYGYTF

v_gene: TRBV5-1
abundance: -
j_gene: TRBJ2-7
d_gene: -
CDR3nt: TGCGCCAGCAGCTTGTTCGGGACACCTTCCTACGAGCAGTACTTC
CDR3aa: CASSLFGTPSYEQYF

v_gene: TRBV5-6
abundance: -
j_gene: TRBJ1-1
d_gene: -
CDR3nt: TGTGCCAGCAGCTTTTCCCTTAACAGGGTAATCGGCACTGAAGCTTTCTTT
CDR3aa: CASSFSLNRVIGTEAFF

v_gene: TRBV30
abundance: -
j_gene: TRBJ1-5
d_gene: -
CDR3nt: TGTGCCTGGAGTGGGGGTGGTGGGCAGCCCCAGCATTTT
CDR3aa: CAWSGGGGQPQHF

v_gene: TRBV9
abundance: -
j_gene: TRBJ2-7
d_gene: -
CDR3nt: TGTGCCAGCAGCGAGGGGGGGCTCCCCCCCTACGAGCAGTACTTC
CDR3aa: CASSEGGLPPYEQYF

v_gene: TRBV4-1
abundance: -
j_gene: TRBJ2-1
d_gene: TRBD2
CDR3nt: TGCGCCAGCAGCCAAGTCAAGGGGACGTGGACTAGCGGGAGCTATGAGCAGTTCTTC
CDR3aa: CASSQVKGTWTSGSYEQFF

v_gene: TRBV7-7
abundance: -
j_gene: TRBJ2-5
d_gene: TRBD2
CDR3nt: TGTGCCAGCAGCTTCCAGCGGGAGGGGGAGACCCAGTACTTC
CDR3aa: CASSFQREGETQYF

v_gene: TRBV7-9
abundance: once
j_gene: TRBJ2-3
d_gene: -
CDR3nt: TGTGCCAGCAGCTTAGCGGGAGAGGCAGATACGCAGTATTTT
CDR3aa: CASSLAGEADTQYF

v_gene: TRBV9
abundance: few
j_gene: TRBJ2-3
d_gene: -
CDR3nt: TGTGCCAGCAGCGTAGCTTACACAGATACGCAGTATTTT
CDR3aa: CASSVAYTDTQYF

v_gene: TRBV5-1
abundance: -
j_gene: TRBJ2-1
d_gene: -
CDR3nt: TGCGCCAGCAGTCCCGCCCAGAGCTCCTACAATGAGCAGTTCTTC
CDR3aa: CASSPAQSSYNEQFF

v_gene: TRBV5-1
abundance: -
j_gene: TRBJ2-1
d_gene: TRBD2
CDR3nt: TGCGCCAGCAGCTTGGCAACTAGCGGGGTGCGGTCCTACAATGAGCAGTTCTTC
CDR3aa: CASSLATSGVRSYNEQFF

v_gene: TRBV11-2
abundance: -
j_gene: TRBJ2-2
d_gene: -
CDR3nt: TGTGCCAGCAGCTTGGACCCAGGATACCTGGGGGAGCTGTTTTTT
CDR3aa: CASSLDPGYLGELFF

v_gene: TRBV27
abundance: -
j_gene: TRBJ1-2
d_gene: -
CDR3nt: TGTGCCAGCAGTTTAACGGTTAACTATGGCTACACCTTC
CDR3aa: CASSLTVNYGYTF

v_gene: TRBV7-9
abundance: -
j_gene: TRBJ1-4
d_gene: -
CDR3nt: TGTGCCAGCAGCTCGACAGGTTCAACTAATGAAAAACTGTTTTTT
CDR3aa: CASSSTGSTNEKLFF

v_gene: TRBV29-1
abundance: -
j_gene: TRBJ1-1
d_gene: TRBD1
CDR3nt: TGCAGCGGAACCCGGGACAGGCCTCTTGAAGCTTTCTTT
CDR3aa: CSGTRDRPLEAFF

v_gene: TRBV14
abundance: -
j_gene: TRBJ1-2
d_gene: -
CDR3nt: TGTGCCAGCAGCCAAGTGAGCGGCTACACCTTC
CDR3aa: CASSQVSGYTF

v_gene: TRBV18
abundance: -
j_gene: TRBJ1-5
d_gene: -
CDR3nt: TGTGCCAGCTCACCAGTCGAAACGGGGCAGGGGCCCCAGCATTTT
CDR3aa: CASSPVETGQGPQHF

v_gene: TRBV5-5
abundance: -
j_gene: TRBJ2-1
d_gene: -
CDR3nt: TGTGCCAGCAGGGGTCGGACCCTTGTCTACAATGAGCAGTTCTTC
CDR3aa: CASRGRTLVYNEQFF

v_gene: TRBV6-1
abundance: -
j_gene: TRBJ1-4
d_gene: -
CDR3nt: TGTGCCAGCAGTGAACCCGGGGGCGGGGAAAAACTGTTTTTT
CDR3aa: CASSEPGGGEKLFF

v_gene: TRBV5-1
abundance: -
j_gene: TRBJ2-7
d_gene: TRBD1
CDR3nt: TGCGCCAGCAGCTTGGCCTCTCTGGGACAGGGCGCCTACGAGCAGTACTTC
CDR3aa: CASSLASLGQGAYEQYF

v_gene: TRBV19
abundance: -
j_gene: TRBJ2-5
d_gene: -
CDR3nt: TGTGCCAGTAGTGTAACCGGCCAAGAGACCCAGTACTTC
CDR3aa: CASSVTGQETQYF

v_gene: TRBV30
abundance: -
j_gene: TRBJ1-2
d_gene: -
CDR3nt: TGTGCCTGGAGTGTACAGGGATCTGACTATGGCTACACCTTC
CDR3aa: CAWSVQGSDYGYTF

v_gene: TRBV19
abundance: -
j_gene: TRBJ1-1
d_gene: -
CDR3nt: TGTGCCAGTAGTATAGGAACCCGGCAAGCTTTCTTT
CDR3aa: CASSIGTRQAFF

v_gene: TRBV25-1
abundance: few
j_gene: TRBJ1-5
d_gene: -
CDR3nt: TGTGCCAGCAGTGGCACAGAGGTCAGCAATCAGCCCCAGCATTTT
CDR3aa: CASSGTEVSNQPQHF

v_gene: TRBV6-6
abundance: -
j_gene: TRBJ2-2
d_gene: -
CDR3nt: TGTGCCAGCAGTTACCGGGGGGCGGGCACCGGGGAGCTGTTTTTT
CDR3aa: CASSYRGAGTGELFF

v_gene: TRBV27
abundance: -
j_gene: TRBJ1-1
d_gene: -
CDR3nt: TGTGCCAGCAGTTCCCAGGGATCGAATGAAGCTTTCTTT
CDR3aa: CASSSQGSNEAFF

v_gene: TRBV20-1
abundance: -
j_gene: TRBJ2-3
d_gene: -
CDR3nt: TGCAGTGCTAGGCGCACAGATACGCAGTATTTT
CDR3aa: CSARRTDTQYF

v_gene: TRBV11-2
abundance: -
j_gene: TRBJ2-7
d_gene: -
CDR3nt: TGTGCCAGCAGCTTAGCCTCCTACGAGCAGTACTTC
CDR3aa: CASSLASYEQYF

v_gene: TRBV9
abundance: -
j_gene: TRBJ2-7
d_gene: TRBD2
CDR3nt: TGTGCCAGCAGCCTTGGTAGCGGGAGTTTATACGAGCAGTACTTC
CDR3aa: CASSLGSGSLYEQYF

v_gene: TRBV19
abundance: -
j_gene: TRBJ2-7
d_gene: TRBD2
CDR3nt: TGTGCCAGTAGTATAGCAGTAGCGGGTACCTACGAGCAGTACTTC
CDR3aa: CASSIAVAGTYEQYF

v_gene: TRBV7-8
abundance: -
j_gene: TRBJ2-2
d_gene: -
CDR3nt: TGTGCCAGCGGCGGGATGAACACCGGGGAGCTGTTTTTT
CDR3aa: CASGGMNTGELFF

v_gene: TRBV6-5
abundance: -
j_gene: TRBJ1-4
d_gene: TRBD1
CDR3nt: TGTGCCAGCAGTCGACAGGGCGGAAATGAAAAACTGTTTTTT
CDR3aa: CASSRQGGNEKLFF

v_gene: TRBV13
abundance: -
j_gene: TRBJ2-1
d_gene: TRBD2
CDR3nt: TGTGCCAGCAGCACCCGGACTAGCGGGAGGGGCATCTACAATGAGCAGTTCTTC
CDR3aa: CASSTRTSGRGIYNEQFF

v_gene: TRBV6-1
abundance: -
j_gene: TRBJ2-7
d_gene: -
CDR3nt: TGTGCCAGCAGTGAAGCCCCCTCTAGGCTTTACGAGCAGTACTTC
CDR3aa: CASSEAPSRLYEQYF

v_gene: TRBV27
abundance: -
j_gene: TRBJ2-3
d_gene: TRBD2
CDR3nt: TGTGCCAGCAGTGCCGGACTAGCCCTCACAGATACGCAGTATTTT
CDR3aa: CASSAGLALTDTQYF

v_gene: TRBV5-4
abundance: -
j_gene: TRBJ2-5
d_gene: TRBD2
CDR3nt: TGTGCCAGCAGTACAAGCGGGAATGTTGTAGAGACCCAGTACTTC
CDR3aa: CASSTSGNVVETQYF

v_gene: TRBV14
abundance: -
j_gene: TRBJ2-1
d_gene: -
CDR3nt: TGTGCCAGCAGCCAAATCGGGGCAGGGAATGAGCAGTTCTTC
CDR3aa: CASSQIGAGNEQFF

v_gene: TRBV7-6
abundance: -
j_gene: TRBJ1-1
d_gene: -
CDR3nt: TGTGCCAGCAGCTCGTTGCGGGCGCCTACAGCTTTCTTT
CDR3aa: CASSSLRAPTAFF

v_gene: TRBV18
abundance: -
j_gene: TRBJ2-5
d_gene: TRBD1
CDR3nt: TGTGCCAGCTCGCTCTTCGGACAGGGCCAAGAGACCCAGTACTTC
CDR3aa: CASSLFGQGQETQYF

v_gene: TRBV7-9
abundance: few
j_gene: TRBJ1-2
d_gene: TRBD1
CDR3nt: TGTGCCAGCAGCTTGGGACAGGGGAATTATGGCTACACCTTC
CDR3aa: CASSLGQGNYGYTF

v_gene: TRBV5-4
abundance: -
j_gene: TRBJ1-1
d_gene: TRBD1
CDR3nt: TGTGCCAGCAGCTTGGGGCAGGGGGGAAACACTGAAGCTTTCTTT
CDR3aa: CASSLGQGGNTEAFF

v_gene: TRBV18
abundance: -
j_gene: TRBJ1-1
d_gene: TRBD1
CDR3nt: TGTGCCAGCTCACCGGAAGGACAGGCGAGGAACACTGAAGCTTTCTTT
CDR3aa: CASSPEGQARNTEAFF